This entry lists 10 T cell receptor beta chains sequenced from one sample in a study of CD8+CD57+ T cells in acquired aplastic anemia (dated by TCRdb to the late 2010s). The instrument given in TCRdb is Illumina HiSeq 2000. Genomic DNA served as template for TCR beta VDJ combination and CDR3 sequence profiling. TCRdb trimmed public reads at Q25 via fastp, called clones via MiXCR and kept in-frame beta chains. Merged by CDR3 protein, the rows form single entries marked with the most common genes and DNA. The sample table lists 200,000 to 300,000 distinct CDR3 sequences, around 82% of them with a count of one. 40% to 50% of the sample is taken by the ten largest. The patients picked for sequencing were ones in whom flow cytometry had shown an expansion of CD8+CD57+ cells. Sequencing was done on a sample of sorted CD4+, CD8+, or CD8+CD57+ T cells (not recorded which) from PBMCs. The receptor source for this set is a human donor with aplastic anemia.

The chain joins TRBV9 to TRBJ1-2, with D perhaps TRBD1 (6 bases). Germline-derived CDR1 and CDR2 are SGDLS and YYNGEE. With 4 bases removed from V and 5 bases from J, the gap between germline ends came to 12 bases. This CDR3 region has 13 residues. CDR3 loop: CASSWGAGYGYTF. The CDR3 DNA sequence: TGTGCCAGCAGCTGGGGGGCAGGATATGGCTACACCTTC.

This clonotype has at least ten counts. The chain is built from TRBV5-8 and TRBJ2-3; 7 bases agree with TRBD1. Germline V gene sequence: CDR1 SGHTS, CDR2 YDEGEE. This CDR3 comprises 16 residues. The J segment lost 0 bases and the V segment lost 2 bases, leaving 6 bases of the junction unmatched. In DNA form, the CDR3 reads TGTGCCAGCAGCTTCGGGACAGCTTCTAGCACAGATACGCAGTATTTT. It yields the protein CASSFGTASSTDTQYF.

This chain joins TRBV11-3 and TRBJ2-1; TRBD2 matches 7 bases. The CDR3 has 16 residues. Germline V gene sequence: CDR1 SGHNT, CDR2 YENEEA. The trim removed 5 bases at V and 8 bases at J, leaving 15 bases unmatched. Here the CDR3 DNA reads TGTGCCAGCAGCCAAGAAGGCACCGGGGGGAGCGATGAGCAGTTCTTC. It encodes CASSQEGTGGSDEQFF.

In regard to this clonotype: The conserved closing phenylalanine or tryptophan is absent in this CDR3, likely reflecting a read error. No DNA is shown, since the ends of the CDR3 on it are uncertain; the CDR3 is the one TCRdb lists. The gene calls are TRBV2 and TRBJ2-3; TRBD1 is the table's D call and was not checked against the DNA. The germline CDR1 and CDR2 sequences are SNHLY and FYNNEI. The CDR3 length is 15 residues, termini included. The CDR3 spells CASSYGLTGEETQDL.

The chain carries TRBV7-6 and TRBJ2-7, with 7 bases that match TRBD2. Per germline, CDR1 SGHVS and CDR2 FNYEAQ. V was pared by 4 bases and J by 13 bases, with 19 bases of the junction left unmatched. This CDR3 contains 15 residues. CDR3 coding DNA: TGTGCCAGCAGCTCAACGGGTGGGAGGGAGCACCTACGATACTTC. Translated, it gives CASSSTGGREHLRYF.

The chain has TRBV2 and TRBJ2-2; D may be TRBD1 (6 bases). The J call is in doubt because the DNA end fits TRBJ2-1 better. This CDR3 is 13 amino acids long. The V gene's germline CDR1 is SNHLY and CDR2 FYNNEI. The CDR3 DNA sequence: TGTGCCAGCAGTGATAGGGGGATCGAGGAGCAGTTCTTC. Residues: CASSDRGIEEQFF.

This chain links TRBV9 with TRBJ2-1, with 11 bases matching TRBD2. J gave up 8 bases and V 4 bases, and 11 bases lay outside the gene matches. The germline V gene encodes CDR1 SGDLS and CDR2 YYNGEE. The CDR3 runs to 16 residues. CDR3 loop: CASSFGTSGIDDEQFF. CDR3 DNA sequence: TGTGCCAGCAGCTTCGGGACTAGCGGAATAGACGATGAGCAGTTCTTC.

The chain couples TRBV7-9 to TRBJ2-3; 7 bases line up with TRBD2. Germline V gene lookup returns CDR1 SEHNR and CDR2 FQNEAQ (reference sequence). This CDR3 region has 14 residues. V lost 1 base, J lost 15 bases, and 13 bases stayed unmatched. CDR3: CASSLGGSAAFFYF. DNA for the CDR3: TGTGCCAGCAGCTTAGGCGGGAGTGCCGCTTTCTTTTATTTT.

This chain uses TRBV7-2 with TRBJ1-2; perhaps TRBD1 as D (5 bases). Trimming removed 5 bases from V and 6 bases from J, with 10 bases in between. The germline V gene encodes CDR1 SGHTA and CDR2 FQGNSA. The CDR3 extends over 12 amino acids. In nucleotides, the CDR3 is TGTGCCAGCAGCAAAACCAGGGATGGCTACACCTTC. Its translation is CASSKTRDGYTF.

The genes are TRBV10-3 and TRBJ1-4; the D is unclear. This CDR3 is built from 17 residues. V lost 0 bases to trimming and J lost 14 bases, with 25 bases between them. Germline CDR1 and CDR2: ENHRY and SYGVKD. The chain's CDR3 is CAISESSGEQHHQHLFF. CDR3 nucleotides: TGTGCCATCAGTGAGTCTTCCGGAGAACAACATCATCAGCATCTGTTTTTT.